The clone carrying this T cell receptor beta chain occurred a few times. Recruits, aged about 18 to 100 years, lived in around 24 US areas. Cohort allocation depended upon clinical history that participants reported. The source of the sample is a study of blood T cell repertoires in COVID-19. Looking at the study overall: Both acute and convalescent COVID-19 samples were obtained from the United States, Italy and Spain. PBMCs, B-cell-depleted T cells, or T cells were the source of the cDNA or gDNA that made up the material.

The V gene's germline CDR1 is SGHKS and CDR2 YYEKEE (reference sequence). The CDR3 runs to 16 residues. V shed 4 bases, J shed 2 bases, and the junction held 10 bases outside the gene matches. Using immunoSEQ multiplex PCR, the repertoire was profiled, and TCRdb retains in-frame clones only, with some absent. Here the sample spans around 450,000 clones, roughly 87% being singletons. The TCR sequence derives from a woman aged 18-29 years who had recovered from COVID-19. V is TRBV5-5 and J is TRBJ1-1; TRBD1 matches 8 bases. Sequencing was carried out using PBMCs or T cells enriched from blood (not recorded which). CDR3 coding DNA: TGTGCCAGCAGCATAAGTCCGGACAGGGATAACACTGAAGCTTTCTTT. Encoded protein: CASSISPDRDNTEAFF. The full variable domain, with the rest looked up from reference TRBV5-5 and TRBJ1-1, is DAGVTQSPTHLIKTRGQQVTLRCSPISGHKSVSWYQQVLGQGPQFIFQYYEKEERGRGNFPDRFSARQFPNYSSELNVNALLLGDSALYLCASSISPDRDNTEAFFGQGTRLTVV.